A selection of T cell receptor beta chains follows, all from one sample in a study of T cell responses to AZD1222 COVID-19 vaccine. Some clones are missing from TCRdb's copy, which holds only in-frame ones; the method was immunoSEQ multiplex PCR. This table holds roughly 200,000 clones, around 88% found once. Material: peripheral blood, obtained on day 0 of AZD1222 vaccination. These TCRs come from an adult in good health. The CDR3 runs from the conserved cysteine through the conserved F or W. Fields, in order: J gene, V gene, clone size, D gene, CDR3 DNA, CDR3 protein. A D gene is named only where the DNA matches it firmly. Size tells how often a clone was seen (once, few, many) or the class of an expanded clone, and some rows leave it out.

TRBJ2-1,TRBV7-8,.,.,TGTGCCAGCAGCTGGGAGGGCCCCGGGACAACGGGCAATGAGCAGTTCTTC,CASSWEGPGTTGNEQFF
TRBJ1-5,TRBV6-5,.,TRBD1,TGTGCCAGCAGTTACAAGGGGACAGGGAGCAATCAGCCCCAGCATTTT,CASSYKGTGSNQPQHF
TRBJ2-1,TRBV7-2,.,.,TGTGCCAGCAGCTTATGGACCGATAATGAGCAGTTCTTC,CASSLWTDNEQFF
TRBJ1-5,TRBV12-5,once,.,TGTGCTAGTGGTTTGGACAGCAATCAGCCCCAGCATTTT,CASGLDSNQPQHF
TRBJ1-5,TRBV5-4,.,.,TGTGCCAGCAGCTTGAGTCCGAATCAGCCCCAGCATTTT,CASSLSPNQPQHF
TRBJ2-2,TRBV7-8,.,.,TGTGCCAGCAGCTTAGCCGGGACAAACACCGGGGAGCTGTTTTTT,CASSLAGTNTGELFF
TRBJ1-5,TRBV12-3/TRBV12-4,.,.,TGTGCCAGCAGTTTTGGTGGGAATCAGCCCCAGCATTTT,CASSFGGNQPQHF
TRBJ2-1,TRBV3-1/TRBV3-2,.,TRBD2,TGTGCCAGCAGCCGGGGACTAGCGGGGCTCAATGAGCAGTTCTTC,CASSRGLAGLNEQFF
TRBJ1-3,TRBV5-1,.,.,TGCGCCAGCAGCTTGGTACAGGGCCGAGGGGACACCATATATTTT,CASSLVQGRGDTIYF
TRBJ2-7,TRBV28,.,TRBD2,TGTGCCAGCAGCACGGGCCGGACGGTTGCGCGGGGGGGCCCATATGAGCAGTACTTC,CASSTGRTVARGGPYEQYF
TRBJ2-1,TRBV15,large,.,TGTGCCACCAGGACCTACCCGGGCTATGAGCAGTTCTTC,CATRTYPGYEQFF
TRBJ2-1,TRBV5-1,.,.,TGCGCCAGCAGCGAACAAATCAATGAGCAGTTCTTC,CASSEQINEQFF
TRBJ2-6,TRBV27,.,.,TGTGCCAGCAGACCGCTGGGGGGCCCCAACGTCCTGACTTTC,CASRPLGGPNVLTF
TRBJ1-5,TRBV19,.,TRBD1,TGTGCCAGTAGTGGACGGACAGGGCAAGCGGGTCAGCCCCAGCATTTT,CASSGRTGQAGQPQHF
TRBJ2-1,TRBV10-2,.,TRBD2,TGCGCCAGCAGTGTTGCGGGGGGTTATGAGCAGTTCTTC,CASSVAGGYEQFF
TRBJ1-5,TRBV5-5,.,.,TGTGCCAGCAGTCCAGGGATGAGTCGCAATCAGCCCCAGCATTTT,CASSPGMSRNQPQHF
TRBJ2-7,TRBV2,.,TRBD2,TGTGCCAGCAGGGGACTAGCGGGGGTGGTCCACGAGCAGTACTTC,CASRGLAGVVHEQYF
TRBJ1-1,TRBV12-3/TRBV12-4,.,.,TGTGCCAGCAAGCGGGACACTGAAGCTTTCTTT,CASKRDTEAFF
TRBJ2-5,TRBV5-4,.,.,TGTGCCAGCAGCTTCCCCATGGGGGGCCAGTACTTC,CASSFPMGGQYF
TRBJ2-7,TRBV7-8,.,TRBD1,TGTGCCAGCAGCGAAACCGGGACAGGCCACTACGAGCAGTACTTC,CASSETGTGHYEQYF
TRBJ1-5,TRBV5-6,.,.,TGTGCCAGCAGCTTGGGCCGGGGCCGGAATCAGCCCCAGCATTTT,CASSLGRGRNQPQHF
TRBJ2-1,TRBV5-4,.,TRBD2,TGTGCCAGCAGCAAAGGGACTAGCGGGGGCTACAATGAGCAGTTCTTC,CASSKGTSGGYNEQFF
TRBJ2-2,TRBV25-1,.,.,TGTGCCAGCAGCTCGACAGGAAACACCGGGGAGCTGTTTTTT,CASSSTGNTGELFF
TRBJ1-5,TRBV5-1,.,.,TGCGCCAGCAGCTTGGAAGGGATAAATCAGCCCCAGCATTTT,CASSLEGINQPQHF
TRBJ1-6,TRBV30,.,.,TGTGCCTGGAGTGTTCCGGTGGACAGCGGTCATTCACCCCTCCACTTT,CAWSVPVDSGHSPLHF
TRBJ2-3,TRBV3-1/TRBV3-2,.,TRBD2,TGTGCCAGCAGCGCATCCTTAGCGGGGGCTAGCACAGATACGCAGTATTTT,CASSASLAGASTDTQYF
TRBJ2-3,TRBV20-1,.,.,TGCAGTTCCCCCGGGCCAGATACGCAGTATTTT,CSSPGPDTQYF
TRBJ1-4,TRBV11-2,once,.,TGTGCCAGCAGCTTAAACAGGGTAACGGGTGAAAAACTGTTTTTT,CASSLNRVTGEKLFF
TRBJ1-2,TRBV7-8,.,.,TGTGCCAGCAGCTCTTCGGCGACAGGAGTTGGCTACACCTTC,CASSSSATGVGYTF
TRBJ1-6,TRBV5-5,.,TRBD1,TGTGCCAGCATGGGACAGGGCCCTACTTCACCCCTCCACTTT,CASMGQGPTSPLHF
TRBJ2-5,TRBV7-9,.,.,TGTGCCAGCAGCTTAGTTCAGGGCCCCAAGACCCAGTACTTC,CASSLVQGPKTQYF
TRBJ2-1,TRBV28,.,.,TGTGCCAGCAGTGGTGCCGGGACACGATCACTCTACAATGAGCAGTTCTTC,CASSGAGTRSLYNEQFF
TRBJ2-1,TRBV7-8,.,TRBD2,TGTGCCAGCAGCTTCGGACTAGCGGGGTACAATGAGCAGTTCTTC,CASSFGLAGYNEQFF
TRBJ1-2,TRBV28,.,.,TGTGCCAGCACCCAAGATCTTTGGGCTAACTATGGCTACACCTTC,CASTQDLWANYGYTF
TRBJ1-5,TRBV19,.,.,TGTGCCAGTAGCTCGGGACATTTCAGCAATCAGCCCCAGCATTTT,CASSSGHFSNQPQHF
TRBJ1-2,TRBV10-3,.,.,TGTGCCATCAGTGACGTGACGGCCGGCTACACCTTC,CAISDVTAGYTF
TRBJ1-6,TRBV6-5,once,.,TGTGCCAGCAGTTACTGGGCAGGGGATAGGAATTCACCCCTCCACTTT,CASSYWAGDRNSPLHF
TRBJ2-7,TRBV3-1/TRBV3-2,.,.,TGTGCCAGCAGCCAAGGTAATAGTTACGAGCAGTACTTC,CASSQGNSYEQYF
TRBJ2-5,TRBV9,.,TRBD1,TGTGCCAGCAGCGTCGGACAGGGGGAGACCCAGTACTTC,CASSVGQGETQYF
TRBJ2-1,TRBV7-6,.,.,TGTGCCAGCAGCTTAGGCGGCCACTACAATGAGCAGTTCTTC,CASSLGGHYNEQFF
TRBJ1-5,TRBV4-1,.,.,TGCGCCAGCAGCCAAGGGAACTACCCCGATAGCAATCAGCCCCAGCATTTT,CASSQGNYPDSNQPQHF
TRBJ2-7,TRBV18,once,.,TGTGCCAGCTCACCAGGGTCCTACGAGCAGTACTTC,CASSPGSYEQYF
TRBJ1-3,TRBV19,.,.,TGTGCCAGTAGTATTCGATACACCATATATTTT,CASSIRYTIYF
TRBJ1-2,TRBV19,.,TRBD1,TGTGCCAGAAGATCAGGGACAGGGGCCTTAGGCTACACCTTC,CARRSGTGALGYTF
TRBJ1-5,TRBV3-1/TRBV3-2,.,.,TGTGCCAGCAGCCAATCGGCAGGGAGGCATCAGCCCCAGCATTTT,CASSQSAGRHQPQHF
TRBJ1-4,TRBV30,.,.,TGTGCCTGGACTTTCCAGGGGGAAAAACTGTTTTTT,CAWTFQGEKLFF